The 22 T cell receptor beta chains given below trace back to one sample, sequenced in a study of blood T cell repertoires in COVID-19. Profiling relied on immunoSEQ multiplex PCR, and the TCRdb table lists in-frame clones only, not all of them. The sample shows a few hundred thousand clones, less than 95% of them seen only once. Input material: PBMCs or T cells enriched from blood (not recorded which). Every receptor here comes from a young man who had recovered from COVID-19.

The V call is TRBV7-8, the J call TRBJ2-2; D not resolved. CDR1 is SGHVS and CDR2 is FQNEAQ in the germline V gene. Between the trimmed V and J ends, which lost 5 bases and 1 base, there was a span of 5 bases. The CDR3 loop spans 13 amino acids. The CDR3 loop is CASSPRNTGELFF. Here the CDR3 DNA reads TGTGCCAGCAGCCCTCGGAACACCGGGGAGCTGTTTTTT.

The chain links TRBV21-1 to TRBJ2-5; TRBD2, the table's D call, lacks a check against the DNA. TRBV21-1 is deemed a pseudogene. This CDR3 contains 16 residues. The CDR3 loop reads CARPRYGRLRQETQYF. The CDR3 DNA is TGTGCCAGACCGCGTTACGGGAGGTTACGACAAGAGACCCAGTACTTC.

The chain's CDR3 is CASGGPGTSGRIVYF. The DNA for the CDR3 is TGCGCCAGCGGGGGTCCCGGGACTAGCGGGAGAATTGTGTACTTC. The chain links TRBV10-1 to TRBJ2-7; 14 positions match TRBD2. The junction had 15 bases not matched to a gene; V was cut back by 8 bases and J by 12 bases. The CDR3 sequence is 15 residues long. From germline, CDR1 is WNHNN and CDR2 SYGVQD (reference sequence).

This chain connects TRBV5-1 to TRBJ2-3; TRBD2 matches at 8 bases. Germline V gene lookup returns CDR1 SGHRS and CDR2 YFSETQ. The V gene end was trimmed by 1 base and the J gene end by 11 bases; junction bases not matched to a gene: 12. The CDR3 sequence is 15 residues long. As DNA, the CDR3 is TGCGCCAGCAGCTTGCTTCCGGGGGGGCTTATTGGGCAGTATTTT. It codes for CASSLLPGGLIGQYF.

The chain is built from TRBV28 and TRBJ1-5; D call uncertain. V was pared by 8 bases and J by 1 base, with 6 bases between. Germline-derived CDR1 and CDR2 are MDHEN and SYDVKM. This CDR3 spans 12 amino acids. The CDR3 sequence: CASEQSNQPQHF. The DNA of the CDR3 is TGTGCCAGCGAGCAAAGCAATCAGCCCCAGCATTTT.

J is TRBJ1-1 and V is TRBV12-3 or TRBV12-4; perhaps TRBD1 as D (5 bases). The V end lost 5 bases, the J end lost 1 base, and 8 bases lay between the germline ends. There are 13 residues in the CDR3. As DNA, the CDR3 is TGTGCCAGCAGTCGAACAGGGAACACTGAAGCTTTCTTT. Protein sequence: CASSRTGNTEAFF.

This chain joins TRBV6-1 and TRBJ1-1; D perhaps matches TRBD1 (6 bases). Trimming took 1 base from V and 6 from J, leaving 15 bases between them. CDR3 length: 15 residues. Germline values: CDR1 MNHNS, CDR2 SASEGT. The CDR3, as DNA: TGTGCCAGCAGTGAAGAAGGGCAGGGGAGGGCTGAAGCTTTCTTT. Translated: CASSEEGQGRAEAFF.

The genes are TRBV7-2 and TRBJ2-4; D gene uncertain. The CDR3 extends over 12 amino acids. Trimming shortened V by 5 bases and J by 6 bases, and 8 bases separated the two germline ends. Germline V lookup: CDR1 SGHTA, CDR2 FQGNSA. The CDR3 bases are TGTGCCAGCAGCACCACAGTAAACATTCAGTACTTC. This sequence encodes CASSTTVNIQYF.

The chain has TRBV2 and TRBJ1-2; D possibly corresponds to TRBD1 (6 bases). CDR1 SNHLY and CDR2 FYNNEI come from the germline V gene. V dropped 5 bases and J dropped 6 bases, with 22 bases sitting between them. This CDR3 spans 16 amino acids. Written as DNA, the CDR3 is TGTGCCAGCAGTTTTTCGGTTCCCCGGGACACTGATGGCTACACCTTC. Translated, it gives CASSFSVPRDTDGYTF.

This chain links TRBV29-1 with TRBJ2-3; D uncertain. V dropped 8 bases and J dropped 4 bases, with 16 bases sitting between them. From germline, CDR1 is SQVTM and CDR2 ANQGSEA. This CDR3 contains 13 residues. CDR3 protein: CSPRWFGPDTQYF. The DNA of the CDR3 is TGCAGCCCCCGATGGTTCGGTCCAGATACGCAGTATTTT.

The CDR3 sequence: CASSISLQLNTEAFF. The CDR3 DNA sequence: TGTGCCAGTAGTATCTCTCTGCAGTTGAACACTGAAGCTTTCTTT. The V call is TRBV19, the J call TRBJ1-1; D uncertain. The CDR3 totals 15 residues. Per germline, CDR1 LNHDA and CDR2 SQIVND (reference sequence). Trimming removed 3 bases from V and 0 bases from J, with 11 bases in between.

V and J are TRBV7-2 and TRBJ2-3; the match to TRBD2 covers 10 bases. Trimming at V came to 2 bases and at J to 4 bases, leaving 12 bases not matched to a gene. The length of the CDR3 is 18 residues. Germline lookup yields CDR1 SGHTA and CDR2 FQGNSA. The CDR3 loop reads CASSLFFIASGSSDTQYF. CDR3 bases: TGTGCCAGCAGCTTATTTTTCATTGCTAGCGGGAGTTCAGATACGCAGTATTTT.

The CDR3 DNA is TGTGCCAGCAGTTACTCTTCGACAGGGGGAAACATTCAGTACTTC. This encodes CASSYSSTGGNIQYF. This sequence joins TRBV6-5 and TRBJ2-4, with TRBD1 identical over 9 bases. The germline V gene has CDR1 MNHEY and CDR2 SVGAGI. Losses at the gene ends were 0 bases for V and 6 bases for J; bases not matched to a gene: 3. The CDR3 spans 15 residues.

The chain is built from TRBV6-1 and TRBJ2-3, with 8 positions matching TRBD2. From germline, CDR1 is MNHNS and CDR2 SASEGT. J gave up 7 bases and V 2 bases, and 8 bases lay outside the gene matches. This CDR3 is 15 amino acids long. The CDR3 nucleotides read TGTGCCAGCAGTGAATCTAGCGGGTTCGTAAATACGCAGTATTTT. Residues: CASSESSGFVNTQYF.

The chain uses TRBV28 and TRBJ1-1; D remains unclear. Germline CDR1 reads MDHEN; CDR2 reads SYDVKM. V lost 5 bases and J 5 bases, leaving 12 bases between the germline ends. The CDR3 spans 13 residues. CDR3 sequence (DNA): TGTGCCAGCAGTATCAGGAGGCCGACTGAAGCTTTCTTT. Translation: CASSIRRPTEAFF.

The chain has TRBV2 and TRBJ2-2, with a possible D match to TRBD2 (5 bases). Trimming removed 7 bases from V and 7 bases from J, with 13 bases in between. Germline lookup yields CDR1 SNHLY and CDR2 FYNNEI. The CDR3 spans 13 residues. As DNA, the CDR3 is TGTGCCAGCATTCGGGATGAGGGCGGGGAGCTGTTTTTT. Translated: CASIRDEGGELFF.

A single count supports this clone. The chain couples TRBV12-3 or TRBV12-4 to TRBJ1-5; D is unclear. The CDR3 is made up of 13 amino acids. V lost 0 bases, J lost 8 bases, and 8 bases lay in between. The CDR3 DNA reads TGTGCCAGCAGTTTAGCGGGCTGGGAGCCCCAGCATTTT. It specifies CASSLAGWEPQHF.

V and J are TRBV7-9 and TRBJ2-3; possibly TRBD2 for D (5 bases). This CDR3 spans 16 amino acids. Trimming stripped 1 base from V and 0 bases from J, with 11 bases between. Germline CDR1 is SEHNR and CDR2 is FQNEAQ (reference sequence). The CDR3 bases are TGTGCCAGCAGCTTAGAGTCCCGGGGAAGCACAGATACGCAGTATTTT. It codes for CASSLESRGSTDTQYF.

This chain links TRBV19 with TRBJ1-4; 9 nucleotides agree with TRBD1. J lost 5 bases, V lost 7 bases, and 5 bases had no gene match. The CDR3 spans 14 residues. CDR1 is LNHDA and CDR2 is SQIVND in the germline V gene (reference sequence). The CDR3 loop reads CASNPTGGNEKLFF. CDR3 in DNA: TGTGCCAGTAACCCGACAGGGGGGAATGAAAAACTGTTTTTT.

The rearrangement uses TRBV3-1 (or the pseudogene TRBV3-2) and TRBJ2-5; maybe TRBD2 (7 bases). This CDR3 is 16 amino acids long. Trimming stripped 4 bases from V and 1 base from J, with 16 bases between. Germline CDR1 and CDR2: LGHDT and YNNKEL (reference sequence). CDR3: CASSLTSGGPQETQYF. The CDR3 nucleotides are TGTGCCAGCAGCCTAACATCCGGGGGGCCCCAAGAGACCCAGTACTTC.

The gene calls are TRBV6-5 and TRBJ2-7; tentatively, D is TRBD1 (7 bases). Trimming took off 8 bases at V and 4 bases at J, with 18 bases between the two ends. Germline V gives CDR1 MNHEY, CDR2 SVGAGI. The length of the CDR3 is 14 residues. In DNA, the CDR3 is TGTGCCAGCGTAAGATCGACAGGGACTTACGAGCAGTACTTC. Its translation is CASVRSTGTYEQYF.

This clone was counted once. The chain combines TRBV7-9 with TRBJ1-1; perhaps TRBD1 as D (5 bases). The CDR3 covers 16 residues. Germline assignment: CDR1 SEHNR and CDR2 FQNEAQ (reference sequence). Between the trimmed V and J ends, which lost 4 bases and 1 base, there was a span of 16 bases. This chain's CDR3 is CASSSGNVGKNTEAFF. The CDR3 bases are TGTGCCAGCAGCTCAGGGAATGTGGGGAAGAACACTGAAGCTTTCTTT.